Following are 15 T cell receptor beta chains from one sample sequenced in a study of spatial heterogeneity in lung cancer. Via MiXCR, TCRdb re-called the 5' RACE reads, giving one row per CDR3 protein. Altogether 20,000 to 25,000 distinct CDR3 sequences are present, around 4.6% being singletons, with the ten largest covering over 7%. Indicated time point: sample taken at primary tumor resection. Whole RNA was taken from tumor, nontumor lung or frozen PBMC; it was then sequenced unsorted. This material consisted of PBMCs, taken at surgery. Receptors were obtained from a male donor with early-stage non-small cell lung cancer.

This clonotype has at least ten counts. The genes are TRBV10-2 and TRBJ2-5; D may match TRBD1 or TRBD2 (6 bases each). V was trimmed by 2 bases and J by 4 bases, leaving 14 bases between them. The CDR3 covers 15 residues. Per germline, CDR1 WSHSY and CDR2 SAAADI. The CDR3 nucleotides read TGCGCCAGCAGTGAGGTTAGGGGGGTAGGAGAGACCCAGTACTTC. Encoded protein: CASSEVRGVGETQYF.

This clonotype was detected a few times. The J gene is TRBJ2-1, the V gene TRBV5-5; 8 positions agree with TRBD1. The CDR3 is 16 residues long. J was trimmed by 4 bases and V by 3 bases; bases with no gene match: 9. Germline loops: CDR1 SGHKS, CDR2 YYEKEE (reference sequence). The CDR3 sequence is CASSWLSGTGYNEQFF. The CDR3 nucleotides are TGTGCCAGCAGCTGGTTATCCGGGACAGGTTACAATGAGCAGTTCTTC.

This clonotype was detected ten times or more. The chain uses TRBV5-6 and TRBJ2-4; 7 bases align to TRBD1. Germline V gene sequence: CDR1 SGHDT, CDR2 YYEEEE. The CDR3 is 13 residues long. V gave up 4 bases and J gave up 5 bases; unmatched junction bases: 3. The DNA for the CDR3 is TGTGCCAGCAGCCCTGGGACAGAAAACATTCAGTACTTC. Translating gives CASSPGTENIQYF. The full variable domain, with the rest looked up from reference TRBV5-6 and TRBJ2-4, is DAGVTQSPTHLIKTRGQQVTLRCSPKSGHDTVSWYQQALGQGPQFIFQYYEEEERQRGNFPDRFSGHQFPNYSSELNVNALLLGDSALYLCASSPGTENIQYFGAGTRLSVL.

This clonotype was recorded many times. CDR3 in amino acids: CAWSDRLAGGRETQYF. The CDR3 nucleotides are TGTGCCTGGAGTGACCGACTAGCGGGAGGGAGAGAGACCCAGTACTTC. V usage is TRBV30 and J usage is TRBJ2-5, with 14 bases identical to TRBD2. Trimming removed 1 base from V and 4 bases from J; junction bases left unmatched: 5. The germline V gene has CDR1 GTSNPN and CDR2 SVGIG (reference sequence). There are 16 residues in the CDR3.

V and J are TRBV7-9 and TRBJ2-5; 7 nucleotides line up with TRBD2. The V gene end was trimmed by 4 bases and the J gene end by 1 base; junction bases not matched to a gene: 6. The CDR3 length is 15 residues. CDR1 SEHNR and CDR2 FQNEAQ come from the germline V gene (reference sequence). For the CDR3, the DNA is TGTGCCAGCAGCTCCGAAGCGGGGACCCAAGAGACCCAGTACTTC. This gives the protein CASSSEAGTQETQYF.

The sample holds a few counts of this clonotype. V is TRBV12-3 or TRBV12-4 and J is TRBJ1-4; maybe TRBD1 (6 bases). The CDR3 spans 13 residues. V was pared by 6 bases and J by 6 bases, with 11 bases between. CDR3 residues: CASSRNRDEKLFF. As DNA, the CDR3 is TGTGCCAGCAGCCGAAACAGGGATGAAAAACTGTTTTTT.

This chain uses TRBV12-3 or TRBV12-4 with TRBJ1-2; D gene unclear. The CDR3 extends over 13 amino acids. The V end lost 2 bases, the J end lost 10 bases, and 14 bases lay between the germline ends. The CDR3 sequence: CASSLLAVGDYTF. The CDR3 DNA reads TGTGCCAGCAGTTTATTGGCAGTCGGCGACTACACCTTC.

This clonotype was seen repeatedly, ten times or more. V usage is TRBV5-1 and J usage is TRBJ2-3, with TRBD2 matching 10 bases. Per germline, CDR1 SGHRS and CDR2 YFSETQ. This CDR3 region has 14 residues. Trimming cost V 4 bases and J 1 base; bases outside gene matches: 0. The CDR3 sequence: CASSGTSGTDTQYF. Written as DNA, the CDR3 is TGCGCCAGCAGCGGGACTAGCGGCACAGATACGCAGTATTTT.

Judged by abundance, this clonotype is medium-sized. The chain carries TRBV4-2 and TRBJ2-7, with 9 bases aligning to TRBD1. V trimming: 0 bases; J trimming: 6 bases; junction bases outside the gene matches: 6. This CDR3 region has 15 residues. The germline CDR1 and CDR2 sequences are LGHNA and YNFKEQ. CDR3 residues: CASSQDKTGGREQYF. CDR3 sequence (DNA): TGTGCCAGCAGCCAAGATAAGACAGGGGGGCGCGAGCAGTACTTC.

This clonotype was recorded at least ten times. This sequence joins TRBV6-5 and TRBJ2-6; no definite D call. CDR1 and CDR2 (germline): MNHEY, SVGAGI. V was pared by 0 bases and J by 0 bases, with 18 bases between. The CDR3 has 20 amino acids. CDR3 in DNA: TGTGCCAGCAGTTACTCGCGTGGTGGGCAGGCCGCCTCTGGGGCCAACGTCCTGACTTTC. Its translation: CASSYSRGGQAASGANVLTF.

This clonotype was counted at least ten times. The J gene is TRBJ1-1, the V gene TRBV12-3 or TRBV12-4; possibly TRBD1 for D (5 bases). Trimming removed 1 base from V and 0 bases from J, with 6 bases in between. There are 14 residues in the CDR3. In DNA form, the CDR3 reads TGTGCCAGCAGTTTAGGACAGATGAACACTGAAGCTTTCTTT. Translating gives CASSLGQMNTEAFF.

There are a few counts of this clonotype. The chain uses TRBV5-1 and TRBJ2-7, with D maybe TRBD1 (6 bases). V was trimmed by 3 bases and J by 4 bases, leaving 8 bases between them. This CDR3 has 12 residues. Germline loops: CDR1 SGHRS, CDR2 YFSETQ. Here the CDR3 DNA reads TGCGCCAGCAGCTCAGGGGCTTACGAGCAGTACTTC. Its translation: CASSSGAYEQYF. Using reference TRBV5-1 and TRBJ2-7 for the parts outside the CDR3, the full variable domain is KAGVTQTPRYLIKTRGQQVTLSCSPISGHRSVSWYQQTPGQGLQFLFEYFSETQRNKGNFPGRFSGRQFSNSRSEMNVSTLELGDSALYLCASSSGAYEQYFGPGTRLTVT.

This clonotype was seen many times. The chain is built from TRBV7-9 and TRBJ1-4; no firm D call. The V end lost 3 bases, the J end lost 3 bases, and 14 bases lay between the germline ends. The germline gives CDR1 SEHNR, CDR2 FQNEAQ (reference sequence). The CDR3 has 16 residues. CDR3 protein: CASSFSGLAANEKLFF. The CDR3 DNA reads TGTGCCAGCAGCTTTAGCGGGCTTGCGGCTAATGAAAAACTGTTTTTT.

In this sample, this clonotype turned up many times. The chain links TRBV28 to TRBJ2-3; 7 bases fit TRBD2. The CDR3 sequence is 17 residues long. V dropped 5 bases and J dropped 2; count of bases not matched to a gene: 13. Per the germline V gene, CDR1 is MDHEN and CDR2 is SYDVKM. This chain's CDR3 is CASSPVPSGAYTDTQYF. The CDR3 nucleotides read TGTGCCAGCAGTCCTGTACCAAGCGGGGCCTACACAGATACGCAGTATTTT. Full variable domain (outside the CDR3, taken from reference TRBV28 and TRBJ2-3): DVKVTQSSRYLVKRTGEKVFLECVQDMDHENMFWYRQDPGLGLRLIYFSYDVKMKEKGDIPEGYSVSREKKERFSLILESASTNQTSMYLCASSPVPSGAYTDTQYFGPGTRLTVL.

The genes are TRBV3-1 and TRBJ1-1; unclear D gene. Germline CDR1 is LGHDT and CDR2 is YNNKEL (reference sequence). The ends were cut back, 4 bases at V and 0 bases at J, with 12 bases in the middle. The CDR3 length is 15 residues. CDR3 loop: CASSPEEGMNTEAFF. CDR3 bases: TGTGCCAGCAGCCCCGAAGAGGGTATGAACACTGAAGCTTTCTTT.